This TCR beta chain was retrieved from a study of Graves' ophthalmopathy and Graves' hyperthyroidism. This clonotype occurred many times. Its antigen remains unknown. Study-level results: Most thyroid-expanded clonotypes exceeding 0.001 frequency were also found in blood. Ophthalmopathy progression was predicted with 70.59% sensitivity and roughly 72% specificity.

CDR1 is LNHDA, CDR2 SQIVND, per germline (reference sequence). The V end lost 4 bases, the J end lost 1 base, and 10 bases lay between the germline ends. CDR3 size: 14 residues. Researchers turned away patients with other autoimmune diseases, uncontrolled infections, pregnancy or lactation. The diagnosis was founded upon clinical symptoms, serum thyroxine, TRAb, thyroid ultrasound and orbital computed tomography. The authors amplified TCR beta CDR3 regions, and they did so from RNA transcripts for repertoire sequencing. An initial RT-PCR round employing HTBI primers preceded a second-round multiplex PCR. TCRdb re-called the multiplex PCR reads through MiXCR, storing one row per CDR3 protein. The table lists some 380,000 distinct CDR3 sequences, approximately 15% of them singletons.

The clonotype originates from a woman aged 18 to 35 with stable Graves' hyperthyroidism. Specimen: peripheral blood. The chain employs TRBV19 and TRBJ1-2; possible D gene TRBD1, 6 bases. The CDR3 protein is CASSRGAINYGYTF. The CDR3 DNA is TGTGCCAGTAGTAGGGGGGCTATTAACTATGGCTACACCTTC.